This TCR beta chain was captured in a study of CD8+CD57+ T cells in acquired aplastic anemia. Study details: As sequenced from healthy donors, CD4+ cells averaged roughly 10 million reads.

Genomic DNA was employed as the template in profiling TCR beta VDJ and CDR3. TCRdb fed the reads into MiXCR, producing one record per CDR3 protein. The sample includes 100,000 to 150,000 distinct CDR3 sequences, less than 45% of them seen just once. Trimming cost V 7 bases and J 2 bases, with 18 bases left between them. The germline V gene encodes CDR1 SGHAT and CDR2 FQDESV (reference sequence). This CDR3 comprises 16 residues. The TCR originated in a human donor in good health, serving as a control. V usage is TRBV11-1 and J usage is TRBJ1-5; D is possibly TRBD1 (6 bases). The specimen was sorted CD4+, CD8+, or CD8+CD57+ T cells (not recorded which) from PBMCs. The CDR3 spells CASTLPRGVGNQPQHF. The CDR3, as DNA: TGTGCCAGCACCCTCCCGAGGGGGGTGGGCAATCAGCCCCAGCATTTT.